These 2 T cell receptor beta chains were all obtained from the same sample, sequenced in a study of Ad26.COV2.S vaccination and SARS-CoV-2 variants (TCRdb year 2021). Reading the label with the study, this specimen's treatment or condition is: 15 to 20 received Ad26.COV2.S at low or high dose, single or two shots; 5 received placebo; per-sample allocation not given. Repertoires of vaccine and placebo recipients were sequenced from samples collected on day 63 after the first injection. Receptor amplification or capture employed the immunoSEQ multiplex PCR assay. Entries here come from immuneACCESS through TCRdb and include only in-frame sequences with V and J called. Some clones fail to appear in such tables; in the studies checked, an unresolved V gene covers under half of the shortfall, and the cause of the remainder is unknown. The sample table records 440,000 or so clones; roughly 91% of these occur just once. The top ten constitute 4.3% of the sample.

The material was peripheral blood, obtained in a trial of Ad26.COV2.S vaccine versus placebo. These receptors were obtained from a person aged 18-65 years who received the Ad26.COV2.S COVID-19 vaccine or a placebo.

The V and J genes are TRBV7-2 and TRBJ2-5; D is uncertain. V dropped 5 bases and J dropped 5 bases, with 15 bases sitting between them. The germline CDR1 and CDR2 sequences are SGHTA and FQGNSA. The CDR3 has 14 amino acids. CDR3 coding DNA: TGTGCCAGCAGCGGTCAAATTGGTGGGGAGACCCAGTACTTC. Protein product: CASSGQIGGETQYF.

CDR3 sequence (DNA): TGTGCCAGCTCGCTGGCGGGGGCAGGAAAGACCCAGTACTTC. Translating gives CASSLAGAGKTQYF. The rearrangement links TRBV18 to TRBJ2-5, with D maybe TRBD2 (7 bases). This CDR3 spans 14 amino acids. Between the trimmed V and J ends, which lost 6 bases and 6 bases, there was a span of 17 bases. Germline loops: CDR1 KGHSH, CDR2 LQKENI.